There are a few counts of the clone carrying this TCR beta chain. Its antigen remains unidentified. Built from TCR beta cDNA, the libraries had unique molecular identifiers in them. TCRdb processed the PCR reads anew with MiXCR; each CDR3 protein has one entry. The repertoire holds 430,000 or so distinct CDR3 sequences, roughly 38% seen once, with less than 10% in the top ten. V lost 7 bases and J lost 2; bases outside the gene matches: 11. The CDR3 is 15 residues long. The germline gives CDR1 SGHTA, CDR2 FQGNSA. The source of the sample is a study of post-analysis software for immune sequencing data. Overall study results and limits: The normalized Chao1 diversity of multiple sclerosis patients was significantly lower than that of controls. Patients showed TRBV5-6, TRBV5-1 and TRBV20-1 among 4 or 5 TRBV segments more frequent than in controls.

Sequencing input: blood. The gene calls are TRBV7-2 and TRBJ2-7; the match to TRBD1 covers 7 bases. The clonotype was recovered from a girl between 2 and 10 years old with multiple sclerosis. The CDR3 DNA follows: TGTGCCAGCACCCCCCGCCCGGGACAGCCCTACGAGCAGTACTTC. Amino acid sequence: CASTPRPGQPYEQYF.